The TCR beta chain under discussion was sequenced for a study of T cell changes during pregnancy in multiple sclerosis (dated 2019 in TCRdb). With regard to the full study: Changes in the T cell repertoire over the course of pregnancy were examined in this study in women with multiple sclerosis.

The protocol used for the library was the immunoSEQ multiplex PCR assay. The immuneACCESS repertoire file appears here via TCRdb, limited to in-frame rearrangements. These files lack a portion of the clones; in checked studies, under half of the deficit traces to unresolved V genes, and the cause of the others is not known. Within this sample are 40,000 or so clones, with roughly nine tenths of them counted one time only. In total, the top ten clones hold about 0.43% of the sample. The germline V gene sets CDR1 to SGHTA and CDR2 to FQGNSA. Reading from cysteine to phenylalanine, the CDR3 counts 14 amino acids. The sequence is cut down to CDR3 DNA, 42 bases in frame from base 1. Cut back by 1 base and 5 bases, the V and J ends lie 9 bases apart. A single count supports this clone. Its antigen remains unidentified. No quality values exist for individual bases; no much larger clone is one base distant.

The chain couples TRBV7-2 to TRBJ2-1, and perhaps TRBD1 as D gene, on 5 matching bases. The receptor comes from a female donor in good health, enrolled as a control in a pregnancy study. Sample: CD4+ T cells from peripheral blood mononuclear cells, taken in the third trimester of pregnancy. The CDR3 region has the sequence CASSLGPGNNEQFF. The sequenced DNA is TGTGCCAGCAGCTTAGGGCCAGGGAACAATGAGCAGTTCTTC.